Each of the 27 T cell receptor beta chains below was sequenced from the same sample in a study of T-cell reconstitution after alpha-beta-depleted transplantation in children. Library preparation (for TCRbeta) was performed with unique molecular identifiers. Each CDR3 protein is one row after TCRdb ran MiXCR on the PCR reads. The sample yields 500,000 to 600,000 distinct CDR3 sequences, 18% seen once. This specimen was PBMCs from the stem cell graft donor, taken from the stem cell graft. The receptors come from a human donor who donated a stem cell graft to a child with acute lymphoblastic leukemia.

This clonotype occurred a few times. The V gene is TRBV20-1, the J gene TRBJ2-1, with 8 bases that match TRBD2. Germline V gene sequence: CDR1 DFQATT, CDR2 SNEGSKA (reference sequence). With V trimmed by 6 bases and J by 7 bases, 8 bases remained unmatched. This CDR3 has 13 residues. CDR3 sequence (DNA): TGCAGTGCGCGGGAGGCAGCAAGGAATGAGCAGTTCTTC. Its protein is CSAREAARNEQFF.

This rearrangement joins TRBV3-1 to TRBJ1-1, with D uncertain. This CDR3 spans 12 amino acids. Germline V gives CDR1 LGHDT, CDR2 YNNKEL (reference sequence). V was trimmed by 0 bases and J by 7 bases, leaving 6 bases between them. CDR3 in DNA: TGTGCCAGCAGCCAAGATGCCCTTGAAGCTTTCTTT. Translating gives CASSQDALEAFF.

The rearrangement joins TRBV6-1 to TRBJ1-3; no clear D. The germline V gene has CDR1 MNHNS and CDR2 SASEGT. Trimming removed 6 bases at V and 5 bases at J, with 17 bases between. This CDR3 spans 15 amino acids. The CDR3 region has the DNA TGTGCCAGCAGCCCCACCCGCCAGGAGAGAAACACCATATATTTT. It yields the protein CASSPTRQERNTIYF.

This clonotype has a handful of counts. The genes are TRBV7-8 and TRBJ2-4; 8 bases line up with TRBD2. The V gene end was trimmed by 5 bases and the J gene end by 7 bases; junction bases not matched to a gene: 22. CDR1 SGHVS and CDR2 FQNEAQ come from the germline V gene. CDR3 length: 19 amino acids. As DNA, the CDR3 is TGTGCCAGCAGCCCGGCCGTCAGAAGCGGGAGTAAAAATAGGAACATTCAGTACTTC. Protein: CASSPAVRSGSKNRNIQYF.

The chain employs TRBV19 and TRBJ2-5; D is possibly TRBD2 (5 bases). V gave up 6 bases and J gave up 6 bases, with 23 bases separating them. CDR1 is LNHDA, CDR2 SQIVND, per germline (reference sequence). The CDR3 runs 16 residues. CDR3 loop: CASRPVYSVDWKTQYF. In DNA form, the CDR3 reads TGTGCCAGTAGGCCCGTTTATAGCGTAGACTGGAAGACCCAGTACTTC.

This clonotype has a count of ten or more. The genes are TRBV12-3 or TRBV12-4 and TRBJ2-6; TRBD1 matches 7 bases. The CDR3 runs 16 residues. Trimming removed 3 bases from V and 0 bases from J; junction bases left unmatched: 2. The CDR3 loop is CASSFYRGSGANVLTF. The CDR3 nucleotides are TGTGCCAGCAGTTTCTACAGGGGCTCTGGGGCCAACGTCCTGACTTTC.

The V call is TRBV25-1, the J call TRBJ2-7; D is uncertain. There are 14 residues in the CDR3. Germline V gene sequence: CDR1 MGHDK, CDR2 SYGVNS. V was shortened by 5 bases and J by 2 bases, with 13 bases between the two germline ends. Written as DNA, the CDR3 is TGTGCCAGCAGTCCCGATTTGGGTGCCTACGAGCAGTACTTC. Translation gives CASSPDLGAYEQYF.

This clonotype was detected only a few times. This chain joins TRBV28 and TRBJ2-1; D perhaps matches TRBD1 (5 bases). Deletions cut 4 bases from V and 12 bases from J, with 13 bases between. The CDR3 has 12 amino acids. Germline assignment: CDR1 MDHEN and CDR2 SYDVKM. In DNA, the CDR3 is TGTGCCAGCAGTTCTGCCGGCAGGGCGCAGTTCTTC. Amino acids: CASSSAGRAQFF.

This clonotype showed up just a few times. The gene calls are TRBV7-7 and TRBJ2-3, with TRBD1 identical over 7 bases. The germline CDR1 and CDR2 sequences are SSHAT and FNYEAQ (reference sequence). This CDR3 is 13 amino acids long. J gave up 4 bases and V 5 bases, and 3 bases lay outside the gene matches. The CDR3 loop reads CASSPQGADTQYF. The CDR3 DNA is TGTGCCAGCAGCCCGCAGGGGGCAGATACGCAGTATTTT.

This clonotype was detected ten times or more. This rearrangement joins TRBV6-5 to TRBJ2-7, with D possibly TRBD2 on 5 matching bases. The V end was cut by 6 bases, the J end by 3 bases, with 15 bases between. There are 14 residues in the CDR3. CDR1 and CDR2 (germline): MNHEY, SVGAGI. CDR3 in DNA: TGTGCCAGCAGCCACGGGGAAGGTGTCTACGAGCAGTACTTC. Protein sequence: CASSHGEGVYEQYF.

This clonotype was observed a handful of times. V and J are TRBV5-1 and TRBJ2-7; 10 nucleotides align to TRBD2. The CDR3 length is 15 residues. The germline V gene encodes CDR1 SGHRS and CDR2 YFSETQ. J lost 0 bases, V lost 5 bases, and 5 bases had no gene match. This chain's CDR3 is CASSFSSGSSYEQYF. In DNA, the CDR3 is TGCGCCAGCAGTTTTTCTAGCGGGAGCTCCTACGAGCAGTACTTC.

The V call is TRBV5-1, the J call TRBJ2-2, with 7 bases fitting TRBD2. This CDR3 comprises 16 residues. CDR1 and CDR2 from the germline V gene are SGHRS and YFSETQ. Germline trimming cut 0 bases from V and 6 bases from J; bases unmatched to any gene: 8. The CDR3 loop reads CASSLVGGRLSGELFF. The CDR3 DNA reads TGCGCCAGCAGCTTGGTCGGCGGGAGACTCTCCGGGGAGCTGTTTTTT.

V usage is TRBV5-1 and J usage is TRBJ2-7; D perhaps matches TRBD2 (6 bases). Trimming stripped 0 bases from V and 1 base from J, with 11 bases between. The CDR3 sequence is 15 residues long. The V gene's germline CDR1 is SGHRS and CDR2 YFSETQ. CDR3 in amino acids: CASSLGGSGSYEQYF. The CDR3 region has the DNA TGCGCCAGCAGCTTGGGTGGTAGCGGTTCCTACGAGCAGTACTTC.

This clonotype was observed a few times. This sequence joins TRBV10-1 and TRBJ1-1, with D possibly TRBD1 on 5 matching bases. Trimming shortened V by 4 bases and J by 6 bases, and 15 bases separated the two germline ends. The CDR3 consists of 14 residues. Germline V lookup: CDR1 WNHNN, CDR2 SYGVQD (reference sequence). The CDR3 DNA reads TGCGCCAGCAGTGTCGAGGGGCGAGGCGCTGAAGCTTTCTTT. Its translation is CASSVEGRGAEAFF.

Only a few counts were recorded for this clonotype. This chain's CDR3 is CASSKPGRQETQYF. Here the CDR3 DNA reads TGTGCCAGCAGTAAACCAGGTCGACAAGAGACCCAGTACTTC. V usage is TRBV12-3 or TRBV12-4 and J usage is TRBJ2-5; D unclear. The ends were cut back, 5 bases at V and 2 bases at J, with 12 bases in the middle. The CDR3 spans 14 residues.

In this sample, this clonotype turned up a few times. This chain joins TRBV4-2 and TRBJ1-1; D unclear. Germline V gene data show CDR1 as LGHNA and CDR2 as YNFKEQ. The CDR3 runs 15 residues. V shed 3 bases and J shed 6 bases, with 17 bases lying between them. The CDR3, as DNA: TGTGCCAGCAGCCACTCAGACATCACGTCCCCTGAAGCTTTCTTT. Translating gives CASSHSDITSPEAFF.

The J gene is TRBJ2-4, the V gene TRBV12-3 or TRBV12-4, with D unclear. The CDR3 is 12 residues long. Trimming cost V 5 bases and J 6 bases, with 8 bases left between them. CDR3 protein: CASSRLRNIQYF. The CDR3 coding sequence is TGTGCCAGCAGTCGGCTCAGAAACATTCAGTACTTC.

There are many counts of this clonotype. The chain employs TRBV27 and TRBJ2-3; tentatively, D is TRBD1 or TRBD2 (5 bases each). Germline V gives CDR1 MNHEY, CDR2 SMNVEV (reference sequence). This CDR3 has 14 residues. Trimming removed 4 bases from V and 0 bases from J, with 8 bases in between. The CDR3 coding sequence is TGTGCCAGCAGTTGGGGACCCAGCACAGATACGCAGTATTTT. It translates to CASSWGPSTDTQYF.

The chain links TRBV29-1 to TRBJ2-5; D is uncertain. Trimming cost V 1 base and J 2 bases, with 8 bases left between them. CDR3 size: 13 residues. Germline values: CDR1 SQVTM, CDR2 ANQGSEA. CDR3 bases: TGCAGCGTTGAAGGTGGCCGGCAAGAGACCCAGTACTTC. As protein: CSVEGGRQETQYF.

This clonotype was counted between two and nine times. V gene TRBV5-1 combines with J gene TRBJ2-3; D may correspond to TRBD1 or TRBD2 (5 bases each). The V end lost 1 base, the J end lost 0 bases, and 15 bases lay between the germline ends. The germline CDR1 and CDR2 sequences are SGHRS and YFSETQ. The CDR3 runs to 17 residues. Written as DNA, the CDR3 is TGCGCCAGCAGCTTGTGGGGTACGGGGACGAGCACAGATACGCAGTATTTT. This sequence encodes CASSLWGTGTSTDTQYF.

This clonotype came up a few times. The chain has TRBV5-1 and TRBJ2-2, with TRBD2 identical over 8 bases. V gave up 4 bases and J gave up 2 bases; unmatched junction bases: 19. CDR3 length: 20 amino acids. CDR1 and CDR2 (germline): SGHRS, YFSETQ. CDR3 region: CASSPPGGQAIRVNTGELFF. The CDR3 DNA reads as TGCGCCAGCAGCCCACCGGGGGGGCAGGCCATCCGAGTTAACACCGGGGAGCTGTTTTTT.

This clonotype was seen a few times. The chain has TRBV25-1 and TRBJ2-1; TRBD2 matches 7 bases. CDR1 and CDR2 from the germline V gene are MGHDK and SYGVNS. The CDR3 has 16 amino acids. J gave up 6 bases and V 6 bases, and 14 bases lay outside the gene matches. CDR3 nucleotides: TGTGCCAGCAGCGACAGCTACCGGGACTATCGCAATGAGCAGTTCTTC. As protein: CASSDSYRDYRNEQFF.

The chain employs TRBV20-1 and TRBJ2-1, with 10 bases fitting TRBD2. The CDR3 runs 17 residues. Germline V gene data show CDR1 as DFQATT and CDR2 as SNEGSKA (reference sequence). CDR3 in amino acids: CSLWGNTGLAAYNEQFF. In DNA form, the CDR3 reads TGCAGCCTTTGGGGAAATACCGGACTAGCGGCATACAATGAGCAGTTCTTC.

The chain is built from TRBV7-8 and TRBJ2-7; D gene unclear. The CDR3 extends over 14 amino acids. Germline CDR1 and CDR2: SGHVS and FQNEAQ. V was trimmed by 0 bases and J by 2 bases, leaving 8 bases between them. The CDR3 region has the DNA TGTGCCAGCAGCTTAGCGTATTCCACCTACGAGCAGTACTTC. Translation: CASSLAYSTYEQYF. Based on the CDR3 plus reference TRBV7-8 and TRBJ2-7, the full variable domain is GAGVSQSPRYKVAKRGQDVALRCDPISGHVSLFWYQQALGQGPEFLTYFQNEAQLDKSGLPSDRFFAERPEGSVSTLKIQRTQQEDSAVYLCASSLAYSTYEQYFGPGTRLTVT.

The sample holds a few counts of this clonotype. CDR3 in DNA: TGCAGTGCTAGAGATGGGGCGGGTAGCCAAGAGACCCAGTACTTC. It is translated as CSARDGAGSQETQYF. The chain links TRBV20-1 to TRBJ2-5; the D gene could be TRBD1 or TRBD2 (5 bases each). In germline, CDR1 is DFQATT, CDR2 SNEGSKA (reference sequence). The CDR3 loop spans 15 amino acids. V was trimmed by 0 bases and J by 1 base, leaving 12 bases between them.

This clonotype was seen ten or more times. The chain employs TRBV5-1 and TRBJ2-1; the match to TRBD2 covers 7 bases. V gave up 5 bases and J gave up 3 bases; unmatched junction bases: 5. CDR1 SGHRS and CDR2 YFSETQ come from the germline V gene. The CDR3 totals 14 residues. DNA of the CDR3: TGCGCCAGCAGTTTAGCGGGTTTCTACAATGAGCAGTTCTTC. Translated: CASSLAGFYNEQFF.

This clonotype showed up just a few times. The chain carries TRBV15 and TRBJ1-3; D gene ambiguous. CDR1 is LNHNV and CDR2 is YYDKDF in the germline V gene (reference sequence). This CDR3 region has 15 residues. The ends were cut back, 5 bases at V and 0 bases at J, with 11 bases in the middle. The CDR3 DNA is TGTGCCACCAGCTACCTTCTCGCCTCTGGAAACACCATATATTTT. As protein: CATSYLLASGNTIYF.